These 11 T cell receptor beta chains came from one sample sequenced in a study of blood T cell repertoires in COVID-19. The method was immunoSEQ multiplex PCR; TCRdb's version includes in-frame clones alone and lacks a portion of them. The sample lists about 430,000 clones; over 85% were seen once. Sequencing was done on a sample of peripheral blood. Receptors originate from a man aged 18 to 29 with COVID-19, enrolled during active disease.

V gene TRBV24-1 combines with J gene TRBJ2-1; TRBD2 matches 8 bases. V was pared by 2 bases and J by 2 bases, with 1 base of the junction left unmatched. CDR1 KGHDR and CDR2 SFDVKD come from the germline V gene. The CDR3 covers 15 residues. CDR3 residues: CATSDSSGPYNEQFF. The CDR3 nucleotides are TGTGCCACCAGTGATTCTAGCGGGCCCTACAATGAGCAGTTCTTC.

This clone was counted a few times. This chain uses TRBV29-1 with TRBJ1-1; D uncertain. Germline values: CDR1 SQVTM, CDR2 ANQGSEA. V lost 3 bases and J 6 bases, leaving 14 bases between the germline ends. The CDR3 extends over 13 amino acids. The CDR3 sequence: CSVDRQAIPEAFF. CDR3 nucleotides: TGCAGCGTTGATCGGCAGGCAATCCCTGAAGCTTTCTTT.

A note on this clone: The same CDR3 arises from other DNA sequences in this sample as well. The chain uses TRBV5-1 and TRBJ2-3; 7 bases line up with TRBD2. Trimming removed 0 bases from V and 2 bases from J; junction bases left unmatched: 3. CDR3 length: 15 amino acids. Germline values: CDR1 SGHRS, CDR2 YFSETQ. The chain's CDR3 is CASSLGAGLTDTQYF. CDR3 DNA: TGCGCCAGCAGCTTGGGAGCGGGGCTCACAGATACGCAGTATTTT.

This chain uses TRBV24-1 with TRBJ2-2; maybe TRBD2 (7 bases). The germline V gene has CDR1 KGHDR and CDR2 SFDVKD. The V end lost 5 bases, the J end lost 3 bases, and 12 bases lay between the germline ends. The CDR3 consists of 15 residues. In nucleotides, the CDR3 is TGTGCCACCAGTGGCGCGGGGGCATACACCGGGGAGCTGTTTTTT. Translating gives CATSGAGAYTGELFF.

The CDR3 DNA sequence: TGCGCCAGCAGCTTGGAATATAGCAGTGAGCAGTTCTTC. It encodes CASSLEYSSEQFF. The chain has TRBV5-1 and TRBJ2-1; D remains ambiguous. Germline V gene lookup returns CDR1 SGHRS and CDR2 YFSETQ. The length of the CDR3 is 13 residues. V was clipped by 0 bases and J by 9 bases, with 10 bases between them. The whole variable domain, remainder taken from reference TRBV5-1 and TRBJ2-1, is KAGVTQTPRYLIKTRGQQVTLSCSPISGHRSVSWYQQTPGQGLQFLFEYFSETQRNKGNFPGRFSGRQFSNSRSEMNVSTLELGDSALYLCASSLEYSSEQFFGPGTRLTVL.

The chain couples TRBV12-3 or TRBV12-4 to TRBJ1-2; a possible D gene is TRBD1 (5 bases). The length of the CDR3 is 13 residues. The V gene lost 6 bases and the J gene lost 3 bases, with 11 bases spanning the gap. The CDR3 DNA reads TGTGCCAGCAGCCTCCCGGGGGACTATGGCTACACCTTC. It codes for CASSLPGDYGYTF.

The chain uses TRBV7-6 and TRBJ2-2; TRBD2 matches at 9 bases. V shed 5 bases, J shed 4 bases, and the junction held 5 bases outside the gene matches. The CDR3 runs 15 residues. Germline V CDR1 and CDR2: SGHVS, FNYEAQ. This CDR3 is CASSQTSGSTGELFF. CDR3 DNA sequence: TGTGCCAGCAGCCAGACTAGCGGCAGCACCGGGGAGCTGTTTTTT.

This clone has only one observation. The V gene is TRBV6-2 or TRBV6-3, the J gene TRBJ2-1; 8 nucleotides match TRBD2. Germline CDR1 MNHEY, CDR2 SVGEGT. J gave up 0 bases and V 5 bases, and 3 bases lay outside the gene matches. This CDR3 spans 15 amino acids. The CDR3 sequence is CASSESGGSYNEQFF. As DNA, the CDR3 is TGTGCCAGCAGTGAGAGCGGGGGCTCCTACAATGAGCAGTTCTTC.

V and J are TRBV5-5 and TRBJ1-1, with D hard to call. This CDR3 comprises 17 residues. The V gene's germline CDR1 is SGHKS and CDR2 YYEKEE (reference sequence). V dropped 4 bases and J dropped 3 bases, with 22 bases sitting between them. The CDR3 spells CASSPFGGEGFDTEAFF. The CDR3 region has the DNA TGTGCCAGCAGCCCCTTCGGTGGTGAGGGTTTCGACACTGAAGCTTTCTTT.

The CDR3 DNA is TGTGCCAGCAGGGAGACAGGGGGTCATGGAAACACCATATATTTT. Amino acid sequence: CASRETGGHGNTIYF. The chain has TRBV6-6 and TRBJ1-3; 9 bases fit TRBD1. The CDR3 length is 15 residues. J gave up 3 bases and V 6 bases, and 6 bases lay outside the gene matches. Germline values: CDR1 MNHNY, CDR2 SVGAGI (reference sequence).

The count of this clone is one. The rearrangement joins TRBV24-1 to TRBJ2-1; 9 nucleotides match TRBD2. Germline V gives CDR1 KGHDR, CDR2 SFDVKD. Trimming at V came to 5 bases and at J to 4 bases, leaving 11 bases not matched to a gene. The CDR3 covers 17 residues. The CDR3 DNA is TGTGCCACCAGTGTATCGGGACTAGCTGCTGGTTACAATGAGCAGTTCTTC. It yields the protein CATSVSGLAAGYNEQFF.